This TCR beta chain was captured in a study of blood T cell repertoires in COVID-19. Trimming took 1 base from V and 2 from J, leaving 7 bases between them. The CDR3 has 14 residues. From germline, CDR1 is LNHDA and CDR2 SQIVND (reference sequence). Here immunoSEQ multiplex PCR was the method, and the copy in TCRdb shows in-frame clones only, minus some. Of about 88,000 clones in the sample, 90% were seen once. The chain couples TRBV19 to TRBJ2-3, with D uncertain. This TCR was recovered from a man in his 60s with acute or convalescent COVID-19. The material sequenced was peripheral blood. CDR3 protein: CASSIAVNTDTQYF. In nucleotides, the CDR3 is TGTGCCAGTAGTATAGCGGTAAACACAGATACGCAGTATTTT.